This TCR beta chain appears in the sequencing data of a study of T cell responses to AZD1222 COVID-19 vaccine. General study results and limits: Every sample of the repertoires postdated the peak T cell response. It should be noted that donors were predominantly white British and more often female, and clonal diversity was possibly underestimated. Spike-spanning, vaccine-associated CD4 TCRs were dominant at 160-218 and 743-854. Nearly half of the spike-specific TCRs reportedly recognize variant regions that carry no mutations.

Of note for this clone: Its antigen is unidentified.

Trimming removed 11 bases at V and 5 bases at J, with 21 bases between. CDR1 is KGHDR and CDR2 is SFDVKD in the germline V gene. The CDR3 spans 16 residues. Profiled with immunoSEQ multiplex PCR; TCRdb holds only in-frame clones, not every one. The sample includes 65,000 to 70,000 clones, 83% of them seen just once. This sequence joins TRBV24-1 and TRBJ1-6, with D unclear. This material consisted of peripheral blood, taken 28 days after the second AZD1222 dose. The sequence was obtained from an adult who received the AZD1222 COVID-19 vaccine. The CDR3 sequence is CAIIPSRGPHNSPLHF. The DNA for the CDR3 is TGTGCCATCATACCCTCCAGAGGGCCCCATAATTCACCCCTCCACTTT.